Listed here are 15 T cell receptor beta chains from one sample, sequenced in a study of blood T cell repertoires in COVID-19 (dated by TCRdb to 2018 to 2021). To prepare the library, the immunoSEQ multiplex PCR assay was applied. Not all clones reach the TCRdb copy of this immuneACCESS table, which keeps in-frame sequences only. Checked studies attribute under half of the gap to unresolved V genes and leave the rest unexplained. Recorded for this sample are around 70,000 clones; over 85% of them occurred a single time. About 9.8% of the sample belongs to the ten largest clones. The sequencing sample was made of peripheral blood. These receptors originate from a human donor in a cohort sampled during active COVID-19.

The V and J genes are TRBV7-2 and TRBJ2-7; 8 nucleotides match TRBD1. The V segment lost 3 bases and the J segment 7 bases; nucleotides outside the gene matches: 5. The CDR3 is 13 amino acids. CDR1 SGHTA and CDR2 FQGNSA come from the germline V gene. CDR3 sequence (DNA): TGTGCCAGCAGCTTCCAGGGGGCAAGGGAGCAGTACTTC. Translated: CASSFQGAREQYF.

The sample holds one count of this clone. The CDR3 loop reads CASSLGNTDTQYF. The DNA for the CDR3 is TGTGCCAGCAGCTTGGGCAACACAGATACGCAGTATTTT. V is TRBV11-1 and J is TRBJ2-3, with no clear D. This CDR3 contains 13 residues. The V end lost 3 bases, the J end lost 2 bases, and 6 bases lay between the germline ends. Per the germline V gene, CDR1 is SGHAT and CDR2 is FQDESV (reference sequence).

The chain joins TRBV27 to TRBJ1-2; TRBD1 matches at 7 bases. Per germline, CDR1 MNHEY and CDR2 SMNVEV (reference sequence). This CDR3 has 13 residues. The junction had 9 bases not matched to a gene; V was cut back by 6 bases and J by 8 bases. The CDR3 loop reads CASRVTGVGGYTF. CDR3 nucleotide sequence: TGTGCCAGCAGGGTCACAGGGGTTGGAGGCTACACCTTC.

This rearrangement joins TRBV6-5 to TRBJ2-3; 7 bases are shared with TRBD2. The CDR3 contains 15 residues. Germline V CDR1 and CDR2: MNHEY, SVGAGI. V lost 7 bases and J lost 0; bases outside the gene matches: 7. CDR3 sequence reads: CASKTPSGSTDTQYF. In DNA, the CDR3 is TGTGCCAGCAAGACCCCTAGCGGTAGCACAGATACGCAGTATTTT.

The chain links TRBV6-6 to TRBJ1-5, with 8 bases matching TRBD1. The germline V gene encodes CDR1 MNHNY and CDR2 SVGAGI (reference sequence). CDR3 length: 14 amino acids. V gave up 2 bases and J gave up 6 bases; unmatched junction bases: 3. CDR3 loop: CASSYPDRGQPQHF. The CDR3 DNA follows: TGTGCCAGCAGTTACCCCGACAGGGGTCAGCCCCAGCATTTT.

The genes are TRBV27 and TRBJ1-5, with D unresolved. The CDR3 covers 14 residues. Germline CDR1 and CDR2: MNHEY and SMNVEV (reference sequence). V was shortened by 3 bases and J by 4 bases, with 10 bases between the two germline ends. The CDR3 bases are TGTGCCAGCAGTTTGGCGGGCTGGAATCAGCCCCAGCATTTT. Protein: CASSLAGWNQPQHF.

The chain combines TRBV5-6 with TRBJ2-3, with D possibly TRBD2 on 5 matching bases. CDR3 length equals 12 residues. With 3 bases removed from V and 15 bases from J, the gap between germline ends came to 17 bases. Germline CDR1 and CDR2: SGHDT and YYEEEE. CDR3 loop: CASSSGVAEDYF. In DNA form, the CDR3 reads TGTGCCAGCAGCTCTGGAGTCGCGGAGGACTATTTT.

The CDR3 DNA is TGTGCCAGCAGTTTCCTTCAGGGAAACGGGGAGCTGTTTTTT. Translated: CASSFLQGNGELFF. The chain uses TRBV28 and TRBJ2-2; a possible D gene is TRBD1 (5 bases). Germline CDR1 MDHEN, CDR2 SYDVKM. The V end was cut by 3 bases, the J end by 7 bases, with 12 bases between. The CDR3 sequence is 14 residues long. Drawing the rest from reference TRBV28 and TRBJ2-2, the complete variable domain is DVKVTQSSRYLVKRTGEKVFLECVQDMDHENMFWYRQDPGLGLRLIYFSYDVKMKEKGDIPEGYSVSREKKERFSLILESASTNQTSMYLCASSFLQGNGELFFGEGSRLTVL.

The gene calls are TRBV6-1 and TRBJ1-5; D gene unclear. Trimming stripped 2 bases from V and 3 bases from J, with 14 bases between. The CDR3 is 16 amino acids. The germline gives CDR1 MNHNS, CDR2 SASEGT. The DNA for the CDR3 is TGTGCCAGCAGTGAACTGGCGGGGTCGGTCAATCAGCCCCAGCATTTT. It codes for CASSELAGSVNQPQHF.

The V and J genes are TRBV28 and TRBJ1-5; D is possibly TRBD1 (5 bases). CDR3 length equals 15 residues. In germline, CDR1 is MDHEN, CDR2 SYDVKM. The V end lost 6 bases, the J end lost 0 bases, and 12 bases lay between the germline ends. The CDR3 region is CASSPGGYSNQPQHF. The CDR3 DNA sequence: TGTGCCAGCAGCCCGGGGGGGTATAGCAATCAGCCCCAGCATTTT.

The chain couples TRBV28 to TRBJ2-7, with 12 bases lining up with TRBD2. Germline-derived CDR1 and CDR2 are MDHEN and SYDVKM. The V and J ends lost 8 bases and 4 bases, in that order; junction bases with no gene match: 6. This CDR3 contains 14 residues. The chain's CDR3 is CASSTSGRRYEQYF. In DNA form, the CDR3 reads TGTGCCAGCTCAACTAGCGGGAGGAGGTACGAGCAGTACTTC. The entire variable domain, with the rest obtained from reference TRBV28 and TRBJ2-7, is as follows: DVKVTQSSRYLVKRTGEKVFLECVQDMDHENMFWYRQDPGLGLRLIYFSYDVKMKEKGDIPEGYSVSREKKERFSLILESASTNQTSMYLCASSTSGRRYEQYFGPGTRLTVT.

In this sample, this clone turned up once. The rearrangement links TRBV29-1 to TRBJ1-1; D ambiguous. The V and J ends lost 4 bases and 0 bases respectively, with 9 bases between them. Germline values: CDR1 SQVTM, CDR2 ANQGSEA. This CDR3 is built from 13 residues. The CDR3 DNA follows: TGCAGCGTTGTGAGGCCCCTGAACACTGAAGCTTTCTTT. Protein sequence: CSVVRPLNTEAFF.

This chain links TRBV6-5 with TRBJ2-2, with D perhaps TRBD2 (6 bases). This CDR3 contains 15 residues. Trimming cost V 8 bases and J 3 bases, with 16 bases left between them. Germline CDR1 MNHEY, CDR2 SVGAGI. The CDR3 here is CASQISSAYTGELFF. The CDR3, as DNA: TGTGCCAGCCAAATATCTAGCGCCTACACCGGGGAGCTGTTTTTT.

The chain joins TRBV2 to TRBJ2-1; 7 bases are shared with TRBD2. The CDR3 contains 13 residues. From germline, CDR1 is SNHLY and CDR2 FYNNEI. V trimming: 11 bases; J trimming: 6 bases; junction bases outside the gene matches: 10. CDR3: CAGSGTMPNEQFF. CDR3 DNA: TGTGCCGGATCCGGGACTATGCCCAATGAGCAGTTCTTC.

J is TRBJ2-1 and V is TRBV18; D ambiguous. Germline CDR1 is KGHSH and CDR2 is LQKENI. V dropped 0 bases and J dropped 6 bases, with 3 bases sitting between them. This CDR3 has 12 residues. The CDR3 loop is CASSPPLNEQFF. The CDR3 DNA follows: TGTGCCAGCTCACCACCCCTCAATGAGCAGTTCTTC.